These T cell receptor beta chains were read from a single sample in a study of blood T cell repertoires in COVID-19. Only in-frame clones appear in the TCRdb table, and some are missing; sequencing was by immunoSEQ multiplex PCR. The sample holds 150,000 to 200,000 clones, approximately 84% seen once. The sequencing input was peripheral blood. The receptors stem from a woman in her forties or fifties with COVID-19, enrolled during active disease. CDR3s include the opening cysteine and the closing phenylalanine or tryptophan. The D gene is left open where the match is weak. Some rows mark clone size as missing; the rest say once, few, many or name a class of expanded clone.

clone size,D gene,V gene,J gene,CDR3 DNA,CDR3 protein
NA,NA,TRBV30,TRBJ1-4,TGTGCCTGGACGTTAACTAATGAAAAACTGTTTTTT,CAWTLTNEKLFF
few,NA,TRBV10-1,TRBJ2-7,TGCGCCAGCAGTGAGACAGATCCCTACGAGCAGTACTTC,CASSETDPYEQYF
NA,TRBD1,TRBV24-1,TRBJ2-7,TGTGCCACCAGTGAACGAACAGGGGTCCACGAGCAGTACTTC,CATSERTGVHEQYF
NA,NA,TRBV4-2,TRBJ1-4,TGTGCCAGCAGCCAAGAAGTGAGAGTTTCAACTAATGAAAAACTGTTTTTT,CASSQEVRVSTNEKLFF
NA,TRBD1,TRBV6-5,TRBJ2-7,TGTGCCAGCAGTTACGGGACAGGGGTTCCCTACGAGCAGTACTTC,CASSYGTGVPYEQYF
NA,TRBD2,TRBV4-3,TRBJ2-3,TGCGCCAGCAGCAAGACTAGCGGGGGCCCAGATACGCAGTATTTT,CASSKTSGGPDTQYF
once,NA,TRBV28,TRBJ1-5,TGTGCCAGCAGTTTGAGGGGAGGGCCCCAGCATTTT,CASSLRGGPQHF
NA,NA,TRBV9,TRBJ1-1,TGTGCCAGCAGCGTAGTTACTAACACTGAAGCTTTCTTT,CASSVVTNTEAFF
NA,NA,TRBV6-5,TRBJ1-1,TGTGCCAGCATCCGGACCGGGGGAACTGAAGCTTTCTTT,CASIRTGGTEAFF
NA,NA,TRBV11-2,TRBJ2-1,TGTGCCAGCAGCTTAGTTACTCCCTACAATGAGCAGTTCTTC,CASSLVTPYNEQFF
NA,NA,TRBV5-1,TRBJ2-7,TGCGCCAGCAGCCCGTCGGGAAGCGAGCAGTACTTC,CASSPSGSEQYF
NA,TRBD1,TRBV6-6,TRBJ1-4,TGTGCCAGCAGCGATACAGGGGGCGTTGAAAAACTGTTTTTT,CASSDTGGVEKLFF
once,TRBD1,TRBV5-4,TRBJ1-2,TGTGCCAGCAGCCCGACAGGGGGTCACGACTATGGCTACACCTTC,CASSPTGGHDYGYTF
NA,NA,TRBV4-1,TRBJ2-1,TGCGCCAGCAGCCAAGATCACGTAGCGCGGGAGCAGTTCTTC,CASSQDHVAREQFF
NA,NA,TRBV6-5,TRBJ1-6,TGTGCCAGCAGCCGGACAGAAAATAATTCACCCCTCCACTTT,CASSRTENNSPLHF
NA,TRBD1,TRBV7-2,TRBJ2-7,TGTGCCAGCAGCGGAGGGCTTTGGGGGACAGGGAAACTCTACGAGCAGTACTTC,CASSGGLWGTGKLYEQYF
NA,TRBD1,TRBV27,TRBJ2-7,TGTGCCAGCAGGAAGACAGGGATCGTGGAGTACTTC,CASRKTGIVEYF
NA,TRBD2,TRBV5-1,TRBJ2-3,TGCGCCAGCAGCTTGGACCTAGCGGGGGGGCCCACAGATACGCAGTATTTT,CASSLDLAGGPTDTQYF
NA,TRBD2,TRBV28,TRBJ2-1,TGTGCCAGCAGTTTCTTGCGGGGGGGCATTGGTGAGCAGTTCTTC,CASSFLRGGIGEQFF
NA,TRBD2,TRBV11-2,TRBJ2-1,TGTGCCAGCAGCTCCCCGGGGGGAAGACAGTTCTTC,CASSSPGGRQFF
NA,NA,TRBV27,TRBJ2-7,TGTGCCAGCAGCTCCGCCGGACAGTCGTGGGATTACGAGCAGTACTTC,CASSSAGQSWDYEQYF
NA,NA,TRBV5-6,TRBJ1-5,TGTGCCAGCAGCTTGGCACGGGGACTTAGCAATCAGCCCCAGCATTTT,CASSLARGLSNQPQHF
NA,TRBD1,TRBV23-1,TRBJ1-5,TGCGCCAGCAGTCTTGGGGACAGGGAAAGCAATCAGCCCCAGCATTTT,CASSLGDRESNQPQHF
few,NA,TRBV11-2,TRBJ2-4,TGTGCCAGCAGCTTGACCCCCCCCGGGGGTCTTATAGCCAAAAACATTCAGTACTTC,CASSLTPPGGLIAKNIQYF
NA,TRBD2,TRBV5-1,TRBJ2-7,TGCGCCAGCAGCTCCGGGACTAGCGCCTACGAGCAGTACTTC,CASSSGTSAYEQYF
NA,TRBD1,TRBV5-1,TRBJ2-2,TGCGCCAGCAGCCGGGACAGGGAGGACGGGGAGCTGTTTTTT,CASSRDREDGELFF
NA,TRBD1,TRBV3-1/TRBV3-2,TRBJ2-5,TGTGCCAGCAGACCGACAGGGGGGGACGAGACCCAGTACTTC,CASRPTGGDETQYF
NA,TRBD1,TRBV5-1,TRBJ2-5,TGCGCCAGCAGAGGGACAGGTTCCCAAGAGACCCAGTACTTC,CASRGTGSQETQYF
few,NA,TRBV6-1,TRBJ1-1,TGTGCCAGCAGTGAAAGGGGGGGGGCCCCTGAAGCTTTCTTT,CASSERGGAPEAFF
many,NA,TRBV6-2/TRBV6-3,TRBJ2-1,TGTGCCAGCACCCCGGTGGGCTCGTCCTACAATGAGCAGTTCTTC,CASTPVGSSYNEQFF
many,TRBD1,TRBV6-5,TRBJ2-5,TGTGCCAGCTGTACAGGGGCTGGGATAAAGACCCAGTACTTC,CASCTGAGIKTQYF
NA,TRBD2,TRBV7-2,TRBJ2-1,TGTGCCAGCAGCTTCCTAGCGGGGACCAATGAGCAGTTCTTC,CASSFLAGTNEQFF
NA,TRBD1,TRBV15,TRBJ2-3,TGTGCCACCAGCAGAGATACAAACGGTGGGACAGGGTTGACAGATACGCAGTATTTT,CATSRDTNGGTGLTDTQYF
once,NA,TRBV2,TRBJ1-3,TGTGCCAGCAGTGGGAACAGGGCATCTGGAAACACCATATATTTT,CASSGNRASGNTIYF
NA,TRBD1,TRBV29-1,TRBJ2-2,TGCAGCGCTAGACAGGGAAACACCGGGGAGCTGTTTTTT,CSARQGNTGELFF
NA,NA,TRBV18,TRBJ1-5,TGTGCCAGCTCACCGGACGCGGGCGGGGTGCCCCAGCATTTT,CASSPDAGGVPQHF
once,NA,TRBV30,TRBJ1-4,TGTGCCTGGAGTCCGGGACTGCCTAATGAAAAACTGTTTTTT,CAWSPGLPNEKLFF
NA,TRBD1,TRBV6-4,TRBJ2-3,TGTGCCAGCAGTGGTCAGGGGGACACAGATACGCAGTATTTT,CASSGQGDTDTQYF
NA,TRBD1,TRBV15,TRBJ2-3,TGTGCCACCAGCAGAGACAGGGGGCGGGTAGATACGCAGTATTTT,CATSRDRGRVDTQYF
NA,NA,TRBV30,TRBJ2-2,TGTGCGTCGGGTGCTGCGAACACCGGGGAGCTGTTTTTT,CASGAANTGELFF
NA,TRBD2,TRBV7-3,TRBJ2-3,TGTGCCAGCAGCTTAAACCCCAGCGGGGGAGGCACAGATACGCAGTATTTT,CASSLNPSGGGTDTQYF
medium-sized,TRBD2,TRBV30,TRBJ2-1,TGTGCCTGGAGTTTTGGGGGAGGGCACAATGAGCAGTTCTTC,CAWSFGGGHNEQFF
NA,TRBD1,TRBV5-5,TRBJ1-4,TGTGCCAGCAGGTCCGGACAGGGAACTAATGAAAAACTGTTTTTT,CASRSGQGTNEKLFF
NA,TRBD2,TRBV5-1,TRBJ2-3,TGCGCCAGCAGACTAGCGGCGAGCACAGATACGCAGTATTTT,CASRLAASTDTQYF
NA,TRBD1,TRBV6-5,TRBJ1-2,TGTGCCAGCAGTTACCGCGGACAGGGGGCCGATGGCTACACCTTC,CASSYRGQGADGYTF
NA,NA,TRBV2,TRBJ1-1,TGTGCCAGCCTACAGGTGATGAACACTGAAGCTTTCTTT,CASLQVMNTEAFF
NA,NA,TRBV30,TRBJ2-7,TGTGCCTGGAGTTCCTGGCGGGGAGGAACCTACGAGCAGTACTTC,CAWSSWRGGTYEQYF
NA,NA,TRBV12-5,TRBJ2-3,TGTGCTAGTGCCCTCAGACAGGTGGCCACAGATACGCAGTATTTT,CASALRQVATDTQYF
NA,NA,TRBV7-6,TRBJ1-1,TGTGCCAGCAGCCCACAGAGACGGGGCACTGAAGCTTTCTTT,CASSPQRRGTEAFF
NA,TRBD1,TRBV5-4,TRBJ1-2,TGTGCCAGCAGCTTGGGGGGACAGGTCGTTGGGTATGGCTACACCTTC,CASSLGGQVVGYGYTF
NA,NA,TRBV9,TRBJ1-5,TGTGCCAGCAGCGTAGGTTATGGGGCCAATCAGCCCCAGCATTTT,CASSVGYGANQPQHF
NA,TRBD1,TRBV23-1,TRBJ2-7,TGCGCCAGCAGTCGAGGGACAGCCACCATCTACGAGCAGTACTTC,CASSRGTATIYEQYF
NA,NA,TRBV7-2,TRBJ1-6,TGTGCCAGCAGCTTAGCAATGGGAGGGGGTAATTCACCCCTCCACTTT,CASSLAMGGGNSPLHF
NA,NA,TRBV4-1,TRBJ1-1,TGCGCCAGCAGCCAAGATATCCGGCGACGGGTCACTGAAGCTTTCTTT,CASSQDIRRRVTEAFF
NA,NA,TRBV14,TRBJ2-3,TGTGCCAGCAGCCAATTGGCAGGCACAGATACGCAGTATTTT,CASSQLAGTDTQYF
NA,NA,TRBV5-1,TRBJ1-4,TGCGCCAGCAGCTTGGGGGCAGGGGCGGGTGAAAAACTGTTTTTT,CASSLGAGAGEKLFF
few,NA,TRBV9,TRBJ1-2,TGTGCCAGCAGCGAAACTTGGGGAGTCGGAAATGGCTACACCTTC,CASSETWGVGNGYTF
once,NA,TRBV9,TRBJ2-3,TGTGCCAGCAGCGATGGACAGAGCACAGATACGCAGTATTTT,CASSDGQSTDTQYF